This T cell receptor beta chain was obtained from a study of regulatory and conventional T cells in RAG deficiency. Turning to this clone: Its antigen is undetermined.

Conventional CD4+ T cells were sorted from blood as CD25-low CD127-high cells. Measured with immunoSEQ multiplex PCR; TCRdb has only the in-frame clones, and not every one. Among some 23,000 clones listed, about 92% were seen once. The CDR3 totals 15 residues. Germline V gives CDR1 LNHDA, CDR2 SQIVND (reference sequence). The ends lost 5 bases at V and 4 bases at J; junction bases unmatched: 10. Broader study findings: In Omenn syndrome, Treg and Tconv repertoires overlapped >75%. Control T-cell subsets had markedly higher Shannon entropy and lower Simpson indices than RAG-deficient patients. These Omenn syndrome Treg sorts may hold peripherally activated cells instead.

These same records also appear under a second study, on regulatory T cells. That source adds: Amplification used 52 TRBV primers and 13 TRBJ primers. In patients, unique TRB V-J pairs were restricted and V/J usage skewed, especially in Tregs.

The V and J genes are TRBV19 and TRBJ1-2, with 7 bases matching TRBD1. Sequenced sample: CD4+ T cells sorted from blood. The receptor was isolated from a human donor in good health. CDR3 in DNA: TGTGCCAGTAGTCTAAGCCGAACAGGGGTCTATGGCTACACCTTC. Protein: CASSLSRTGVYGYTF.